This T cell receptor (beta chain) was recorded in a study of T cells in Graves' hyperthyroidism and ophthalmopathy (dated by TCRdb to between 2018 and 2021). Turning to the overall study: Peripheral blood was collected at initial diagnosis, before any treatment. To identify distinguishing TCR V-J signatures, a discovery cohort of 100 patients was used, comprising 43 with Graves' ophthalmopathy and around 60 with stable Graves' hyperthyroidism. Whether ophthalmopathy could be predicted prospectively was tested in an independent validation cohort made up of 18 hyperthyroidism patients plus 17 patients who later progressed to ophthalmopathy. The 100 discovery patients were randomly split 7:3 into training and test sets. In addition, the study compared T-cell repertoires in thyroid tissue and in blood from roughly six Graves' hyperthyroidism patients. After blood sampling, hyperthyroidism patients were treated with methimazole at a starting dose of 30 mg daily, and ophthalmopathy patients were treated with high-dose intravenous methylprednisolone. The paper reports TCR Vbeta CDR3 sequencing of approximately 130 peripheral blood samples: approximately 41 ophthalmopathy, roughly 74 hyperthyroidism and 17 progressor patients. Paper-wide results and their limitations: Blood samples also contained most of the expanded thyroid clonotypes (frequency above 0.001), which suggests that blood repertoires may reflect thyroid immune responses. A 13 V-J signature model separated ophthalmopathy from stable hyperthyroidism, with about 88% sensitivity and about 81% specificity in cross-validation and 80%/75% in testing. No statistical method was used to set the sample size in advance, and investigators knew the group allocation. In validation, the model predicted progression to ophthalmopathy a median of 6.5 months before onset, with roughly 71% sensitivity and just under 75% specificity.

TCR beta CDR3 regions were amplified from RNA transcripts. The first round of RT-PCR for the TCR CDR3 was performed with the HTBI primer set and the Qiagen OneStep RT-PCR kit. Libraries were constructed in a second round of multiplex PCR, after which size selection and purification were performed. The libraries were sequenced on an Illumina HiSeq2000 using paired-end 100 bp reads. The source study handled its data this way. SOAPnuke was used to process the raw data, removing reads that contained adapters or uncalled bases, had a mean Phred below 15, or lacked an exact match to the constant primer or identifier. High-quality paired reads were merged using COPE v1.2.5, and each unique nucleotide sequence was defined as a clonotype. Clonotypes were aligned to IMGT TRBV, TRBD and TRBJ reference segments using MiTCR v1.1. The analysis was restricted to V-J combinations with a frequency above 0.0001, which together covered just over 98% of the repertoires. A TCS score was defined as the ratio of F50 (clonal expansion) to E x V (chaos), with BLOSUM62-based TCRdist applied between CDR3 peptides within each V-J. Welch's t-statistics and random forest reduced roughly 540 V-J features to around 14, which were used in a naive Bayes classifier (R e1071). The Morisita-Horn index was used to measure how similar the thyroid and blood repertoires were. TCRdb reanalyzed the raw reads on its own, using fastp at Q25 for trimming and MiXCR for clone calling, and kept in-frame beta chains. Each record represents a unique CDR3 protein, reported with the most common genes and DNA among its rows. What appears here as the V and J calls and clone size reflects TCRdb's work, not the paper's. For this sample the table gives about 840,000 distinct CDR3 sequences, of which around 39% were detected only once. Approximately 10% of the sample comes from the top ten.

On this clonotype: This receptor's antigen is unknown. Per-base qualities were not stored, and no clone one base away is much larger.

The germline V gene provides CDR1 SQVTM and CDR2 ANQGSEA. Clipping removes 8 bases from V and 3 bases from J, with 4 as the unmatched junction base count. The cysteine opens and the phenylalanine closes a CDR3 of 12 amino acids. The entry retains the CDR3 DNA only, 36 bases that are in frame from base 1. Stable Graves' hyperthyroidism was defined as no progression to ophthalmopathy during 18 months of follow-up. Hyperthyroidism patients were aged 18 to 65 years and newly diagnosed, with disease duration of less than 2 months. Patients with uncontrolled infections, other autoimmune diseases, pregnancy or lactation were excluded. Diagnoses were based on clinical symptoms, serum thyroxine and TRAb, thyroid ultrasound and orbital computed tomography. PBMCs were isolated from 10 ml of fresh peripheral blood by Ficoll-Paque density gradient centrifugation. Total RNA was extracted using Trizol reagent, and RNA quality was assessed on an Agilent 2100 Bioanalyzer.

The chain joins TRBV29-1 to TRBJ2-7; TRBD1 fits 10 bases in the junction. Sequenced sample: blood. This sequence was found in a man younger than 35 with Graves' hyperthyroidism. The CDR3 loop reads CSLGQGYYEQYF. The sequenced DNA: TGCAGCCTGGGACAGGGGTACTACGAGCAGTACTTC.